Below, 8 T cell receptor beta chains from the same sample are listed, as sequenced in a study of beta chain features in type 1 diabetes. Expressed TCRB transcripts were sequenced, since all the RNA that had been isolated was reverse transcribed. Only in-frame clones appear in the TCRdb table, and some are missing; sequencing was by immunoSEQ multiplex PCR. Here the sample spans 350,000 to 450,000 clones, about 15% being singletons. Material: naive CD4+ T cells from blood. The receptor source for this set is a man aged 25 to 45 in good health.

This clone was observed a handful of times. This chain uses TRBV9 with TRBJ1-2; D is possibly TRBD1 (5 bases). The germline V gene has CDR1 SGDLS and CDR2 YYNGEE. Trimming pared 3 bases from V and 2 bases from J, leaving 14 bases between. The CDR3 length is 15 residues. In nucleotides, the CDR3 is TGTGCCAGCAGCGCGCCGACAGAGAGCAACTATGGCTACACCTTC. Its translation is CASSAPTESNYGYTF.

V is TRBV19 and J is TRBJ1-5; D is perhaps TRBD1 (5 bases). The CDR3 has 15 residues. Germline CDR1 is LNHDA and CDR2 is SQIVND (reference sequence). Trimming stripped 6 bases from V and 3 bases from J, with 15 bases between. Written as DNA, the CDR3 is TGTGCCAGTAGAACCGACAGTTCCCCCAATCAGCCCCAGCATTTT. It codes for CASRTDSSPNQPQHF.

The chain couples TRBV7-9 to TRBJ2-5, with 7 positions matching TRBD2. The length of the CDR3 is 16 residues. With 5 bases clipped from V and 3 bases from J, the junction kept 12 bases outside the gene matches. In germline, CDR1 is SEHNR, CDR2 FQNEAQ (reference sequence). DNA for the CDR3: TGTGCCAGCAGCCGCCCACAGCGGGACCTAAAAGAGACCCAGTACTTC. Its protein is CASSRPQRDLKETQYF.

This clone was counted ten times or more. The chain couples TRBV30 to TRBJ2-5; 10 nucleotides match TRBD2. V was clipped by 3 bases and J by 9 bases; unmatched bases: 7. Germline CDR1 and CDR2: GTSNPN and SVGIG (reference sequence). The CDR3 is 13 residues long. As DNA, the CDR3 is TGTGCCTGGAGCGCTAGCGGGAGATCCCCCCAGTACTTC. Translating it yields CAWSASGRSPQYF.

The chain recombines TRBV2 with TRBJ2-5; 8 bases map to TRBD1. Trimming took 6 bases from V and 5 from J; bases not matched to a gene: 8. Per germline, CDR1 SNHLY and CDR2 FYNNEI. The CDR3 length is 14 residues. CDR3 DNA: TGTGCCAGCAGCGCAGACAGGGGTTACGAGACCCAGTACTTC. Encoded protein: CASSADRGYETQYF.

This chain links TRBV29-1 with TRBJ2-3, with TRBD2 identical over 9 bases. Losses at the gene ends were 4 bases for V and 2 bases for J; bases not matched to a gene: 22. The CDR3 length is 20 residues. Germline-derived CDR1 and CDR2 are SQVTM and ANQGSEA. The CDR3 spells CSVGRRVLVAGGPTTDTQYF. CDR3 bases: TGCAGCGTTGGAAGGAGGGTTCTTGTGGCGGGAGGGCCAACCACAGATACGCAGTATTTT.

The chain recombines TRBV5-1 with TRBJ2-1, with no clear D. The CDR3 has 13 amino acids. Germline CDR1 and CDR2: SGHRS and YFSETQ. The V end was cut by 0 bases, the J end by 6 bases, with 7 bases between. The CDR3 loop is CASSLATTNEQFF. The CDR3, as DNA: TGCGCCAGCAGCTTGGCAACCACCAATGAGCAGTTCTTC. Combining the CDR3 with reference TRBV5-1 and TRBJ2-1 gives the whole variable domain KAGVTQTPRYLIKTRGQQVTLSCSPISGHRSVSWYQQTPGQGLQFLFEYFSETQRNKGNFPGRFSGRQFSNSRSEMNVSTLELGDSALYLCASSLATTNEQFFGPGTRLTVL.

This chain connects TRBV7-2 to TRBJ2-2, with a weak D call TRBD2 (5 bases). Trimming removed 3 bases at V and 6 bases at J, with 17 bases between. CDR3 length equals 16 residues. Per germline, CDR1 SGHTA and CDR2 FQGNSA. DNA of the CDR3: TGTGCCAGCAGCTTCACCTCTGGCGGGTACGCCGGGGAGCTGTTTTTT. It specifies CASSFTSGGYAGELFF.